This T cell receptor beta chain is from a study of T cell changes during pregnancy in multiple sclerosis. The CDR3 consists of 14 residues. The J segment lost 5 bases and the V segment lost 4 bases, leaving 6 bases of the junction unmatched. CDR1 MNHEY and CDR2 SMNVEV come from the germline V gene (reference sequence). Data came from immunoSEQ multiplex PCR; TCRdb stores just in-frame clones and leaves some out. The table has about 59,000 clones, over 90% seen once. The chain uses TRBV27 and TRBJ2-5, with 8 positions matching TRBD2. Here the sequenced sample was CD8+ T cells from peripheral blood mononuclear cells, taken in the third trimester of pregnancy. This TCR was sampled from a female donor with multiple sclerosis, enrolled in a pregnancy study. The CDR3 nucleotides read TGTGCCAGCAGTTCCTTTGCGGGAGGCGAGACCCAGTACTTC. This translates into CASSSFAGGETQYF.